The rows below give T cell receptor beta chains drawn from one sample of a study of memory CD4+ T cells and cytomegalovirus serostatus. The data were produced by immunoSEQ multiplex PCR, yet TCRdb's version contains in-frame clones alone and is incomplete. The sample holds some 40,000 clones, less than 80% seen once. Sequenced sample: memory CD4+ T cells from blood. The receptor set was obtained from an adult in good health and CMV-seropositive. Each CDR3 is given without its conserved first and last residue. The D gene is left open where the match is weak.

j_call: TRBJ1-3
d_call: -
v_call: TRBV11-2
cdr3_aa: ASSADRDTIY

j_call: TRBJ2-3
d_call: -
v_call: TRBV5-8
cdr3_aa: ASSLKTGADTQY

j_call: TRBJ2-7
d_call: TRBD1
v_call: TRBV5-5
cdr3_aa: ASSLASGTASYEQY

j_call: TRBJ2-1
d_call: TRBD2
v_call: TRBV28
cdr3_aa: ASRVSGSFNEQF

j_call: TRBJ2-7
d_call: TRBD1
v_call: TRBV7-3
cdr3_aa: ASSPTGTGQGEQY

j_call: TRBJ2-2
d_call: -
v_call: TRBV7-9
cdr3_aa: ASSPGGNTGELF

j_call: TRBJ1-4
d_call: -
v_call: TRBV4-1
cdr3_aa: ASSQGGGFNEKLF

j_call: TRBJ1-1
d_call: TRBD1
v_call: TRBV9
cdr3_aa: ASSVEGTGETEAF

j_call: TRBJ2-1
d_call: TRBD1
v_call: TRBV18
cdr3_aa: ASSRKTGGAAGNEQF

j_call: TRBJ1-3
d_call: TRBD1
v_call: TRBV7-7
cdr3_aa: ASSPGQISGNTIY

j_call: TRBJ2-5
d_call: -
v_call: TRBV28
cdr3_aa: ASSYDGPTQY

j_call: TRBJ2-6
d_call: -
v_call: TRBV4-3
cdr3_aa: ASSQRWGVGANVLT

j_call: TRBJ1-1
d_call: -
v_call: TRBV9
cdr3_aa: ASSTDIMNTEAF

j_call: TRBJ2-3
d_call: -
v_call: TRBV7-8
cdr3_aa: ASSILGSNTDTQY

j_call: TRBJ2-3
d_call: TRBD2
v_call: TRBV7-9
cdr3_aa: ASSPRQTSGGRSTDTQY

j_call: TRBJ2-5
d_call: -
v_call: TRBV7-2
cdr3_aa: ASSPVMRTETQY

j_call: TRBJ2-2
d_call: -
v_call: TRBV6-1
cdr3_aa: ASSEAEYRTGELF

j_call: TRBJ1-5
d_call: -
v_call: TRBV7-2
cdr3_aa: ASSLEAGLQPQH

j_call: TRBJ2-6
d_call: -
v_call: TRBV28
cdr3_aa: ASSLPAYGANVLT

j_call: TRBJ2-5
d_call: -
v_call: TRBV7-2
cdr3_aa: ASSFSAVETQY

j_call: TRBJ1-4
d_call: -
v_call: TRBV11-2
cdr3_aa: ASSLALGKLF

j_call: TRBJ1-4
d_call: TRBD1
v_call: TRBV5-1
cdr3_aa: ASRTGNLGGYEKLF

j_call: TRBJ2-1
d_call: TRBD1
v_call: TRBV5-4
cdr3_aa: ASSLYRQGDNEQF

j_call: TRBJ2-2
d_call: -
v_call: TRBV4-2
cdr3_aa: ASSQEFRGATGELF

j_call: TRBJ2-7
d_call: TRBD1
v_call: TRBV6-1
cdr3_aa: ASSDPGTARYEQY

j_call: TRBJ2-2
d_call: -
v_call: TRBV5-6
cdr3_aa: ASSLSGLRELF

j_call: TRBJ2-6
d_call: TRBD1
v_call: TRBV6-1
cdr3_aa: ASSANPGQGASSGANVLT

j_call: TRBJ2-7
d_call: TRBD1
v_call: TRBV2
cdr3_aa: ASWAHAGGSYEQY

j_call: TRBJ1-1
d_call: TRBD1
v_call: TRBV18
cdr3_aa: ASSATDRGNEAF

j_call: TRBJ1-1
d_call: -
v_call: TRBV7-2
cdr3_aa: ASSFNSGTEAF

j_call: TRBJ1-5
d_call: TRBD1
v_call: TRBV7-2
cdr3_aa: ASSFGQGQPQH

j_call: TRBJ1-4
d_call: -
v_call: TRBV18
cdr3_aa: ASSPQEAQGQTNEKLF

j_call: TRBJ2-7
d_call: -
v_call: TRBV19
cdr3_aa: ASSMDWYSEQY

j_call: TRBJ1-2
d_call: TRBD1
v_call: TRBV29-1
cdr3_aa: SVGQGVEGYT

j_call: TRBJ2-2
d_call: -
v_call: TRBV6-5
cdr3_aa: ASREVGRGELF

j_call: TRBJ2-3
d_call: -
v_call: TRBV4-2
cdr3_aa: ASSPDTLFGGTDTQY